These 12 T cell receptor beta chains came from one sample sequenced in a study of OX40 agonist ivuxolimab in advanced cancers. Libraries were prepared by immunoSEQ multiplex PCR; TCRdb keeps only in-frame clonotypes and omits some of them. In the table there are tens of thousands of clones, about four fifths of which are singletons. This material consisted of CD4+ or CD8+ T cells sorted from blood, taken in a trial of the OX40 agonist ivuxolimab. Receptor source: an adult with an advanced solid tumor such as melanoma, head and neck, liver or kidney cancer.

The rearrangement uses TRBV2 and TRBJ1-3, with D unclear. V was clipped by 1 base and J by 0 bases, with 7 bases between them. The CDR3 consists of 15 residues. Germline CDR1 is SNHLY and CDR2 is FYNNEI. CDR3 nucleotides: TGTGCCAGCAGTGAAGGGTCCCCCTCTGGAAACACCATATATTTT. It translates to CASSEGSPSGNTIYF.

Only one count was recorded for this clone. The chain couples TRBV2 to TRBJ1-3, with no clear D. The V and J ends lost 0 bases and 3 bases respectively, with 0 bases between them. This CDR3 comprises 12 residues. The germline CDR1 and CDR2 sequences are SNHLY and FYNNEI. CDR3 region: CASSEAGNTIYF. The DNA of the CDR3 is TGTGCCAGCAGTGAAGCTGGAAACACCATATATTTT. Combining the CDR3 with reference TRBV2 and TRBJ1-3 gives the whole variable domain EPEVTQTPSHQVTQMGQEVILRCVPISNHLYFYWYRQILGQKVEFLVSFYNNEISEKSEIFDDQFSVERPDGSNFTLKIRSTKLEDSAMYFCASSEAGNTIYFGEGSWLTVV.

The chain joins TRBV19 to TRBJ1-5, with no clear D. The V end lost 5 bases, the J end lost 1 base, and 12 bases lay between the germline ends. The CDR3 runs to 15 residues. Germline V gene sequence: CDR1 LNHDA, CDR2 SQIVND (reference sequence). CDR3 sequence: CASSPQSGSNQPQHF. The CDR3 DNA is TGTGCCAGTAGTCCCCAAAGTGGCAGCAATCAGCCCCAGCATTTT.

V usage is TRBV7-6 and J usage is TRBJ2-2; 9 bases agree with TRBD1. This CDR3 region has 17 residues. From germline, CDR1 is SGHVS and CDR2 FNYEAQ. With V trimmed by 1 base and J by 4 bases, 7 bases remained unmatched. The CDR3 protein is CASSLEPGQGLTGELFF. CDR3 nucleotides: TGTGCCAGCAGCTTAGAGCCCGGACAGGGGCTCACCGGGGAGCTGTTTTTT. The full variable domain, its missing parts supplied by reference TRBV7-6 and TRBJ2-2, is GAGVSQSPRYKVTKRGQDVALRCDPISGHVSLYWYRQALGQGPEFLTYFNYEAQQDKSGLPNDRFSAERPEGSISTLTIQRTEQRDSAMYRCASSLEPGQGLTGELFFGEGSRLTVL.

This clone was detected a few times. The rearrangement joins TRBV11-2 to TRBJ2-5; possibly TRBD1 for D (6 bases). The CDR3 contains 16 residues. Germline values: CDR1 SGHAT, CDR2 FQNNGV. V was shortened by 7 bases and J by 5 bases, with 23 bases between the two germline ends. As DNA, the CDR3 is TGTGCCAGCACCCGTTGGGGGACAAATGTTGGGGAGACCCAGTACTTC. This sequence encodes CASTRWGTNVGETQYF.

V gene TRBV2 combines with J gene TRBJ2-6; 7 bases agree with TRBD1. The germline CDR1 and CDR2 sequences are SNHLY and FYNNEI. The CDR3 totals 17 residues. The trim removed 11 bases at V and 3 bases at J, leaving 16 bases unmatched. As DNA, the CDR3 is TGTGCCCTTACTGGACAGGCTTTCGCTGGTGGGGCCAACGTCCTGACTTTC. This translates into CALTGQAFAGGANVLTF.

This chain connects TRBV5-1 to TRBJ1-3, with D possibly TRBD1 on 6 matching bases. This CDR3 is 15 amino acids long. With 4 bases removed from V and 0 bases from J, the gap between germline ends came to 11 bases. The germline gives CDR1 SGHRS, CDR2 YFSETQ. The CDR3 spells CASSPTGNSGNTIYF. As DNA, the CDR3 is TGCGCCAGCAGCCCCACAGGGAACTCTGGAAACACCATATATTTT.

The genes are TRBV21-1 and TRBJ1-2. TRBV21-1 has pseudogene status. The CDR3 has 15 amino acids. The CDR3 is CASSKVSGKPYGYTF. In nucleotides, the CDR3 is TGTGCCAGCAGCAAAGTTAGTGGCAAGCCTTATGGCTACACCTTC.

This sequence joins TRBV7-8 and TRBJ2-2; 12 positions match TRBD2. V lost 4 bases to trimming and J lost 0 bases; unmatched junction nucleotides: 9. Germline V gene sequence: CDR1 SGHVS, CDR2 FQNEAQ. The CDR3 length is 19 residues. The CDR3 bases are TGTGCCAGCAGCTCACGGGGACTAGCGGGCCCCACGAACACCGGGGAGCTGTTTTTT. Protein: CASSSRGLAGPTNTGELFF.

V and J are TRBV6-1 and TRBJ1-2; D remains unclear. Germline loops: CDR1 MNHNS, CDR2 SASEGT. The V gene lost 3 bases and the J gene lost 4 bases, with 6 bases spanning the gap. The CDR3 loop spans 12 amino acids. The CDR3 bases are TGTGCCAGCAGTGACCGCGGCTATGGCTACACCTTC. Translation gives CASSDRGYGYTF.

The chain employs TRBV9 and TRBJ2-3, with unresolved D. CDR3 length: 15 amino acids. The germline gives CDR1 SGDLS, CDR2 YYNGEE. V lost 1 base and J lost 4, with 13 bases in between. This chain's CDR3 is CASSVRSDGPDTQYF. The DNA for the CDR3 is TGTGCCAGCAGCGTACGAAGCGACGGACCAGATACGCAGTATTTT.

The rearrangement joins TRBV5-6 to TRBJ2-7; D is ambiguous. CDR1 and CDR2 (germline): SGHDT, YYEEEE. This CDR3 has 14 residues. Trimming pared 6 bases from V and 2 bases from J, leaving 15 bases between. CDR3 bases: TGTGCCAGCACCATTTGGGCAAGCACCTACGAGCAGTACTTC. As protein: CASTIWASTYEQYF.